This T cell receptor beta chain is from a study of shared clonotypes between healthy human individuals. Study background: The study used three CD4 naive, three CD4 memory, two CD8 naive and one CD8 memory plate per donor.

Clones were sequenced by immunoSEQ multiplex PCR, and TCRdb holds only the in-frame ones, with some missing. Counted here are about 1 million clones, approximately 68% occurring once; the ten biggest clones make up roughly 1.5%. Into CD45RA+ naive and CD45RA-negative memory subsets, the CD4+ cells were split. The CDR3 runs 14 residues. This rearrangement joins TRBV21-1 to TRBJ2-1; the DNA was not compared with TRBD1, the D call given in the table. TRBV21-1 is flagged as a pseudogene. The TCR originated in a man between 18 and 35 years old in good health. Sequencing was carried out using memory CD4+ T cells sorted from blood. Subset reported: CD45RA-negative fraction. For the CDR3, the DNA is TGTGCCAGCAGCAAAGGTGACAGAGACAATGAGCAGTTCTTC. Its protein product is CASSKGDRDNEQFF.